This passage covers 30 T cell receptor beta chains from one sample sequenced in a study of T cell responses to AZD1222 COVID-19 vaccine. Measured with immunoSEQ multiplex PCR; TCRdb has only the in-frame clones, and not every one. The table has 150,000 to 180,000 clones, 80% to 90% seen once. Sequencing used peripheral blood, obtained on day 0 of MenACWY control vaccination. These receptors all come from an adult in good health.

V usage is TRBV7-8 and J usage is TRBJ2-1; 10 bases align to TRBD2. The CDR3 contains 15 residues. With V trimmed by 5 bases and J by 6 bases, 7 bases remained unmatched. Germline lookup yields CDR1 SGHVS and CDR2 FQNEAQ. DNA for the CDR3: TGTGCCAGCAGCCCCCAGCGGGAGGGTTTCAATGAGCAGTTCTTC. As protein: CASSPQREGFNEQFF.

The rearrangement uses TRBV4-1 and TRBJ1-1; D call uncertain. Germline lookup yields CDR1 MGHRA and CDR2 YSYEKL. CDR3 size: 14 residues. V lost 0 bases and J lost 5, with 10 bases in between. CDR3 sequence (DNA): TGCGCCAGCAGCCAAGATCGGGAGGTAACTGAAGCTTTCTTT. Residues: CASSQDREVTEAFF.

The CDR3 spells CASSWRTSSDTQYF. The CDR3 bases are TGTGCCAGCAGTTGGAGGACTTCATCAGATACGCAGTATTTT. This chain joins TRBV6-2 or TRBV6-3 and TRBJ2-3; a possible D gene is TRBD2 (5 bases). With 4 bases removed from V and 4 bases from J, the gap between germline ends came to 12 bases. The CDR3 spans 14 residues. Germline-derived CDR1 and CDR2 are MNHEY and SVGEGT.

The CDR3 nucleotides are TGTGCCATCAGTGAATCCGGACTCCCTAGTCAGCCCCAGCATTTT. Translation gives CAISESGLPSQPQHF. The V call is TRBV10-3, the J call TRBJ1-5; unclear D gene. CDR3 length: 15 amino acids. Germline V gene data show CDR1 as ENHRY and CDR2 as SYGVKD. V lost 3 bases to trimming and J lost 6 bases, with 15 bases between them.

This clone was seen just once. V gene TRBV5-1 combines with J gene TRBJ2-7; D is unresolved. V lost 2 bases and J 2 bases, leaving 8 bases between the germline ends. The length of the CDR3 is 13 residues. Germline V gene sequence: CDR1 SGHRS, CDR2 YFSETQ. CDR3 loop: CASSLTQTYEQYF. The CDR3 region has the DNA TGCGCCAGCAGCTTAACCCAAACCTACGAGCAGTACTTC.

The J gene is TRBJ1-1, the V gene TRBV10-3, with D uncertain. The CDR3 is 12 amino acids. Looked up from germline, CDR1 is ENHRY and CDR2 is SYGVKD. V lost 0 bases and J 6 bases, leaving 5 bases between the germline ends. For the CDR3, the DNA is TGTGCCATCAGTGAGTCGACGGCTGAAGCTTTCTTT. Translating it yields CAISESTAEAFF.

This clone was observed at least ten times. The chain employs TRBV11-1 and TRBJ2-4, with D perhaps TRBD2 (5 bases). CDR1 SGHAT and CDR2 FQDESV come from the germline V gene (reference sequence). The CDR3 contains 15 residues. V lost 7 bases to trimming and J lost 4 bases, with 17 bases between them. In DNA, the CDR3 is TGTGCCAGCACCCCCCGGCAAGGAGGAAAAAACATTCAGTACTTC. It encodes CASTPRQGGKNIQYF.

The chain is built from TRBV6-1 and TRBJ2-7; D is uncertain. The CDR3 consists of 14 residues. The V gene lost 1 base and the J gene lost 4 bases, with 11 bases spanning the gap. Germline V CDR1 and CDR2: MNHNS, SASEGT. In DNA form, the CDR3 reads TGTGCCAGCAGTGAAGGGGGTTTTTCTTACGAGCAGTACTTC. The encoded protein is CASSEGGFSYEQYF.

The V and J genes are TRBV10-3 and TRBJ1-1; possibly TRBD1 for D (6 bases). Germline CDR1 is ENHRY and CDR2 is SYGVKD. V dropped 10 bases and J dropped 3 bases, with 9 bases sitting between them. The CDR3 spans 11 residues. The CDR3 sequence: CATGVDTEAFF. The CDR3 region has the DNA TGTGCCACAGGGGTGGACACTGAAGCTTTCTTT.

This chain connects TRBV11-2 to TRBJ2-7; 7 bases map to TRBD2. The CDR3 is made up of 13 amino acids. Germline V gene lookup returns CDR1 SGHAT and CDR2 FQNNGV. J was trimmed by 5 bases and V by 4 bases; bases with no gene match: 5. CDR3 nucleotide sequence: TGTGCCAGCAGCTCGTTTGGGGGGGACGAGCAGTACTTC. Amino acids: CASSSFGGDEQYF. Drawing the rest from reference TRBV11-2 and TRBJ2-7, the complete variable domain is EAGVAQSPRYKIIEKRQSVAFWCNPISGHATLYWYQQILGQGPKLLIQFQNNGVVDDSQLPKDRFSAERLKGVDSTLKIQPAKLEDSAVYLCASSSFGGDEQYFGPGTRLTVT.

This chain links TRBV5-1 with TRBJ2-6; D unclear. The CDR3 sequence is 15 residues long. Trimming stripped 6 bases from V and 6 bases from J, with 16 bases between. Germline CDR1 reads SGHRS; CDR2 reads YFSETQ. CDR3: CASMDGPSAANVLTF. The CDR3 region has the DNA TGCGCCAGCATGGACGGGCCGTCGGCGGCCAACGTCCTGACTTTC.

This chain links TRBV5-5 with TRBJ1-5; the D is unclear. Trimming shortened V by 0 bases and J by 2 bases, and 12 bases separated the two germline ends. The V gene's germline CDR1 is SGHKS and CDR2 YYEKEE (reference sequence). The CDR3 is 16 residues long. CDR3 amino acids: CASSLEGLLGNQPQHF. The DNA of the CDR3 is TGTGCCAGCAGCTTGGAAGGGTTGTTAGGCAATCAGCCCCAGCATTTT.

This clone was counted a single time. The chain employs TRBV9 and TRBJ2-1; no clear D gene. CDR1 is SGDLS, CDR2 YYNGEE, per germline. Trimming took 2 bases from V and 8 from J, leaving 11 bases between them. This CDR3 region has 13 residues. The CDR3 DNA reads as TGTGCCAGCAGCGTCCGAGACGGTGATGAGCAGTTCTTC. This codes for CASSVRDGDEQFF.

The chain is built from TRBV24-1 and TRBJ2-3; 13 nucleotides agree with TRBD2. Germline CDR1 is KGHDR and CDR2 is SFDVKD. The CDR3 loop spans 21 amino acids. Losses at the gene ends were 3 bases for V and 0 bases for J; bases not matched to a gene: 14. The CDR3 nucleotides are TGTGCCACCAGTGATCCTGGGACTAGCGGGACGGGAATCTCTAGCACAGATACGCAGTATTTT. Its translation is CATSDPGTSGTGISSTDTQYF.

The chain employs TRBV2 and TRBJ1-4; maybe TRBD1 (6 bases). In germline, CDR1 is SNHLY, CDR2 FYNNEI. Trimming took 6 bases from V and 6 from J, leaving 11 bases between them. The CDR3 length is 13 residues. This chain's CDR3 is CASRSRGDEKLFF. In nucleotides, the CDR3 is TGTGCCAGCAGGAGCAGGGGTGATGAAAAACTGTTTTTT.

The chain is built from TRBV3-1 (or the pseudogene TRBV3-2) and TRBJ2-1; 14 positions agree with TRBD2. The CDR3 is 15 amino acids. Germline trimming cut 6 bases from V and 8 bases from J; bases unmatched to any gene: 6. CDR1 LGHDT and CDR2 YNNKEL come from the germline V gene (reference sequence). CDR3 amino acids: CASRTTGLAGDEQFF. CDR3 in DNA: TGTGCCAGCAGAACTACGGGACTAGCGGGAGATGAGCAGTTCTTC.

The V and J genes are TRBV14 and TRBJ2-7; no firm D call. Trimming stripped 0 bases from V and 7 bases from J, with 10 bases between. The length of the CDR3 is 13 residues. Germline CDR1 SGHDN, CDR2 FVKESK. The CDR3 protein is CASSQDGWREQYV. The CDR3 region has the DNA TGTGCCAGCAGCCAAGATGGGTGGAGAGAGCAGTACGTC.

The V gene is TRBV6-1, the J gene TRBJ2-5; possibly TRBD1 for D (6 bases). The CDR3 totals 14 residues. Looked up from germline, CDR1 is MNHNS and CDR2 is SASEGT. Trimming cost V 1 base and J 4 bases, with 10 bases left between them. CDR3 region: CASSEGGHGETQYF. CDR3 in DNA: TGTGCCAGCAGTGAAGGGGGGCACGGAGAGACCCAGTACTTC.

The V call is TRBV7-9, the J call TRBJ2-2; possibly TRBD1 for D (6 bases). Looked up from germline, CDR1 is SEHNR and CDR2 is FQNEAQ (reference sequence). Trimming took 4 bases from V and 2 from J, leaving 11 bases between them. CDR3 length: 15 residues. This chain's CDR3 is CASSSYRENTGELFF. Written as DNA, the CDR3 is TGTGCCAGCAGCTCATACAGGGAAAACACCGGGGAGCTGTTTTTT.

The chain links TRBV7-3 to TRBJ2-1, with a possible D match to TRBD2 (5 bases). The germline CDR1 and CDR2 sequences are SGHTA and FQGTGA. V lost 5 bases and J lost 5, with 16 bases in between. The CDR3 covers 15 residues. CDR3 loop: CASSPPGSSDNEQFF. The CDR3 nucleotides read TGTGCCAGCAGCCCACCGGGATCCAGCGACAATGAGCAGTTCTTC.

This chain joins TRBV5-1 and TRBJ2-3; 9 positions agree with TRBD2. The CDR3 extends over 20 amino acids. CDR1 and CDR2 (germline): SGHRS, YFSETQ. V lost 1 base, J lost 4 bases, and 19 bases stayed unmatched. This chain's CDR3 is CASSLWGLSGRGLGADTQYF. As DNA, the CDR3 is TGCGCCAGCAGCTTGTGGGGCCTTAGCGGGAGAGGATTGGGCGCAGATACGCAGTATTTT.

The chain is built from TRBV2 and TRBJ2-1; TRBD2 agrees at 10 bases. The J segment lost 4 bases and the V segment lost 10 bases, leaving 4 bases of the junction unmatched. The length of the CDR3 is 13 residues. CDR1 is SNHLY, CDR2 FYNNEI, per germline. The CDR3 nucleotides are TGTGCCACCACTAGCGGGACTTACAATGAGCAGTTCTTC. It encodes CATTSGTYNEQFF.

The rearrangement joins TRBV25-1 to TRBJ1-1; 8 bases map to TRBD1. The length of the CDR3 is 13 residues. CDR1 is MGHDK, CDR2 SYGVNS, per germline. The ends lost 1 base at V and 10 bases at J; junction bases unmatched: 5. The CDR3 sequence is CASSEFTGGRAFF. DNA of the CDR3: TGTGCCAGCAGTGAATTTACAGGGGGTCGAGCTTTCTTT.

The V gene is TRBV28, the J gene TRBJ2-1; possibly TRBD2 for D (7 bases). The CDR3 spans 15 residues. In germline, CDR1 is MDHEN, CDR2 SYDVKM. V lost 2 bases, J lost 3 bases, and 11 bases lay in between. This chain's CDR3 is CASSLAGAFYNEQFF. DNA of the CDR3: TGTGCCAGCAGTTTAGCGGGGGCGTTCTACAATGAGCAGTTCTTC.

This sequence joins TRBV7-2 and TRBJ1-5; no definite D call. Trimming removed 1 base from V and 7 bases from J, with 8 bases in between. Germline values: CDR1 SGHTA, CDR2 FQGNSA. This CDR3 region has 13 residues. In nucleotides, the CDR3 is TGTGCCAGCAGCTTAGATCCGGGGCAGCCCCAGCATTTT. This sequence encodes CASSLDPGQPQHF.

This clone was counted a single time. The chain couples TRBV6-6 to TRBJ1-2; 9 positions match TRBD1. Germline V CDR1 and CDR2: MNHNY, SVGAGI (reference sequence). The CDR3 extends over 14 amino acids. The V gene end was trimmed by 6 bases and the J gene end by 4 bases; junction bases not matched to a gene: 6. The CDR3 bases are TGTGCCAGCAGAGAGGGACAGGGCGGCTATGGCTACACCTTC. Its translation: CASREGQGGYGYTF.

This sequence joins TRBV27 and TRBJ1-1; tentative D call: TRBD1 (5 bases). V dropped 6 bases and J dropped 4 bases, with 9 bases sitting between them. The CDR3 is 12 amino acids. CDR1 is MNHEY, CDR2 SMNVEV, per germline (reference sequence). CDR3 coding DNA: TGTGCCAGCAGCCACGGGGGCACTGAAGCTTTCTTT. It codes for CASSHGGTEAFF.

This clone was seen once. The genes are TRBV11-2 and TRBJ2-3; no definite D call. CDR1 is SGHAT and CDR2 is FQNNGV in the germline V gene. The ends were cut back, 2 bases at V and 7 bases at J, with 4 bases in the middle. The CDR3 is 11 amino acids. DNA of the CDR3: TGTGCCAGCAGCTTAAGGAATACGCAGTATTTT. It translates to CASSLRNTQYF.

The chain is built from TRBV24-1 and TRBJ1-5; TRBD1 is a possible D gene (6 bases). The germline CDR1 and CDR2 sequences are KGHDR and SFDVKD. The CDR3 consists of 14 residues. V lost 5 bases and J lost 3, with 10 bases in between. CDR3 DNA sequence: TGTGCCACCAGTGTCGGGGGGCCCAATCAGCCCCAGCATTTT. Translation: CATSVGGPNQPQHF.

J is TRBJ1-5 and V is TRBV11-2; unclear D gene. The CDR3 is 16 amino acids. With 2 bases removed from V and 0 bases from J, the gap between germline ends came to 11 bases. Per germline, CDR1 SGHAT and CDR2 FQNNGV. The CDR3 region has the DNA TGTGCCAGCAGCTTATATAACGGTTATAGCAATCAGCCCCAGCATTTT. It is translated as CASSLYNGYSNQPQHF.